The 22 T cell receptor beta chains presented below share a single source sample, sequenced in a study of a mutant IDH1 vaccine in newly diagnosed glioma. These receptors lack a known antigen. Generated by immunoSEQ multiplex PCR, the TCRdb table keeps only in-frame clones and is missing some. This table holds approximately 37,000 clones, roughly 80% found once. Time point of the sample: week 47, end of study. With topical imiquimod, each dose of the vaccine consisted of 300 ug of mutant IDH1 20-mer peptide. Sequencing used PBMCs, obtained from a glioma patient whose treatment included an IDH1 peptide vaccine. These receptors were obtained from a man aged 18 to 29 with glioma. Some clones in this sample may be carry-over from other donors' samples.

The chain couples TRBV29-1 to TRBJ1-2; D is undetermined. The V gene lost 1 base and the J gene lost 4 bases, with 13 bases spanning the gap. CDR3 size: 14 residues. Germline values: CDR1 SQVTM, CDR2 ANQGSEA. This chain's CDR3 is CSVEGRQATYGYTF. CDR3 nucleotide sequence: TGCAGCGTTGAAGGGCGGCAGGCGACCTATGGCTACACCTTC.

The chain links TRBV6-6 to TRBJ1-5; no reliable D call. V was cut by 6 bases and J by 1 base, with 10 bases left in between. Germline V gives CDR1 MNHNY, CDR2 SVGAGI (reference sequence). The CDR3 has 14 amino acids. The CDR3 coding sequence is TGTGCCAGCAGCCAGAGACAAAGCAATCAGCCCCAGCATTTT. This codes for CASSQRQSNQPQHF.

CDR3 amino acids: CASSLDQGRGYTF. The CDR3 DNA reads as TGTGCCAGCAGCTTGGATCAGGGGCGCGGCTACACCTTC. The chain joins TRBV5-5 to TRBJ1-2; D perhaps matches TRBD1 (6 bases). V was shortened by 0 bases and J by 8 bases, with 11 bases between the two germline ends. The length of the CDR3 is 13 residues. Germline V CDR1 and CDR2: SGHKS, YYEKEE (reference sequence).

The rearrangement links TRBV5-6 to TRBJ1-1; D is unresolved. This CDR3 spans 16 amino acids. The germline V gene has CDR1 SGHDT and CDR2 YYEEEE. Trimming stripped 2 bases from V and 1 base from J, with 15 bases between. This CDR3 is CASSFAGFGKNTEAFF. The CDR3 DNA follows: TGTGCCAGCAGCTTTGCGGGATTCGGGAAGAACACTGAAGCTTTCTTT.

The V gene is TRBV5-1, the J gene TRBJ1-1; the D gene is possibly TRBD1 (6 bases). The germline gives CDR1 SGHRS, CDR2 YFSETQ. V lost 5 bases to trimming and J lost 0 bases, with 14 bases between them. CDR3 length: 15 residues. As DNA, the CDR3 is TGCGCCAGCAGAAAACAGGGCATGATGAACACTGAAGCTTTCTTT. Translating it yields CASRKQGMMNTEAFF.

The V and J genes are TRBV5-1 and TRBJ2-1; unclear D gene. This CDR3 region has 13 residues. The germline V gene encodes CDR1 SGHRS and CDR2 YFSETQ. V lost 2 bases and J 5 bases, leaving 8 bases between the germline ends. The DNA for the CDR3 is TGCGCCAGCAGCTTAAAGTTGGACAATGAGCAGTTCTTC. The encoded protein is CASSLKLDNEQFF. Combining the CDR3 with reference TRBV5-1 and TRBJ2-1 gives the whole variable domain KAGVTQTPRYLIKTRGQQVTLSCSPISGHRSVSWYQQTPGQGLQFLFEYFSETQRNKGNFPGRFSGRQFSNSRSEMNVSTLELGDSALYLCASSLKLDNEQFFGPGTRLTVL.

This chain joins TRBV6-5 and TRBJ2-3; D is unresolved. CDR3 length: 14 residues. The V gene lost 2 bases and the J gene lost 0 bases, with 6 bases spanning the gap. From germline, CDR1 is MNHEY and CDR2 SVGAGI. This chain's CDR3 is CASSYGRSTDTQYF. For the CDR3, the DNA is TGTGCCAGCAGTTACGGCCGGAGCACAGATACGCAGTATTTT.

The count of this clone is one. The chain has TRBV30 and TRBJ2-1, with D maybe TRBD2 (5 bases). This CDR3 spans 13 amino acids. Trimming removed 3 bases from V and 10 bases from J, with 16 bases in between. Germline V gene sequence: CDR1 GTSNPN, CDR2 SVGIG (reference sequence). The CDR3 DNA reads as TGTGCCTGGAGAGCGAATCTCGGGGTCGAGCAGTTCTTC. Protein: CAWRANLGVEQFF.

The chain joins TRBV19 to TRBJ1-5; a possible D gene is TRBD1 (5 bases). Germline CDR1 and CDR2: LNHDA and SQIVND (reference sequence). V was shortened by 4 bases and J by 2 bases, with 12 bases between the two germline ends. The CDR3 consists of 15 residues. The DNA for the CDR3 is TGTGCCAGTAGTAGGGGGTTTGGGGGCAATCAGCCCCAGCATTTT. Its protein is CASSRGFGGNQPQHF. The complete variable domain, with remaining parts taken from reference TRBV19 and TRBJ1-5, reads DGGITQSPKYLFRKEGQNVTLSCEQNLNHDAMYWYRQDPGQGLRLIYYSQIVNDFQKGDIAEGYSVSREKKESFPLTVTSAQKNPTAFYLCASSRGFGGNQPQHFGDGTRLSIL.

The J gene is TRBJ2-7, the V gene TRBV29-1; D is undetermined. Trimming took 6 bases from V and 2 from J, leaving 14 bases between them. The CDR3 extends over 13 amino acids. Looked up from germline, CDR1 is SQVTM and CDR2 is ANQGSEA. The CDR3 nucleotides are TGCAGCGTCGTCTGGGTGTCCCCCTACGAGCAGTACTTC. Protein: CSVVWVSPYEQYF.

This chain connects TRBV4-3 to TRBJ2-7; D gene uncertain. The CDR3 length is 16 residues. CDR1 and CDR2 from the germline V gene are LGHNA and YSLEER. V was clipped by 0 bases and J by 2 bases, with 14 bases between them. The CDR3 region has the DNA TGCGCCAGCAGCCAAGATCCGGTTGCTGGGGCCTACGAGCAGTACTTC. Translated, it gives CASSQDPVAGAYEQYF.

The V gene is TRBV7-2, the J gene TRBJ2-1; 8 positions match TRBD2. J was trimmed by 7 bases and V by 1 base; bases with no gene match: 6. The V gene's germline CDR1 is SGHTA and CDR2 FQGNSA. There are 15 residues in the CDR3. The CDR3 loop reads CASSLVWTSNNEQFF. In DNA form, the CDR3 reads TGTGCCAGCAGCTTAGTTTGGACTAGCAATAATGAGCAGTTCTTC. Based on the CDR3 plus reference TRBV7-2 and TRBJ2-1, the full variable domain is GAGVSQSPSNKVTEKGKDVELRCDPISGHTALYWYRQSLGQGLEFLIYFQGNSAPDKSGLPSDRFSAERTGGSVSTLTIQRTQQEDSAVYLCASSLVWTSNNEQFFGPGTRLTVL.

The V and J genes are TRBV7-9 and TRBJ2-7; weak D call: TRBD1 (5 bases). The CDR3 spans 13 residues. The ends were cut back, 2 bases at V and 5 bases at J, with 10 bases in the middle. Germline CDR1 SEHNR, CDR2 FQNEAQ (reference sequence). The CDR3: CASSLLAGNEQYF. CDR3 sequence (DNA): TGTGCCAGCAGCTTACTCGCAGGGAACGAGCAGTACTTC.

The CDR3 coding sequence is TGTGCCTGGAGTGTGACCCAACCCCACGAGCAGTACTTC. Protein product: CAWSVTQPHEQYF. J is TRBJ2-7 and V is TRBV30; D gene uncertain. This CDR3 is 13 amino acids long. Germline CDR1 is GTSNPN and CDR2 is SVGIG (reference sequence). Trimming stripped 0 bases from V and 5 bases from J, with 11 bases between. The complete variable domain, with remaining parts taken from reference TRBV30 and TRBJ2-7, reads SQTIHQWPATLVQPVGSPLSLECTVEGTSNPNLYWYRQAAGRGLQLLFYSVGIGQISSEVPQNLSASRPQDRQFILSSKKLLLSDSGFYLCAWSVTQPHEQYFGPGTRLTVT.

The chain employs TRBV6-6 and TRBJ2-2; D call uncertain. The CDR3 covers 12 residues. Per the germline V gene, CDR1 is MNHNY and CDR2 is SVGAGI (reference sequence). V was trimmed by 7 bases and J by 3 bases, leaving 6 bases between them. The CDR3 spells CASMRHTGELFF. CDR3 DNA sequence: TGTGCCAGCATGCGGCACACCGGGGAGCTGTTTTTT.

CDR3 DNA sequence: TGTGCCAGCAGTTCAAGAACCGCAACTAATGAAAAACTGTTTTTT. It yields the protein CASSSRTATNEKLFF. The gene calls are TRBV27 and TRBJ1-4; D is ambiguous. Germline loops: CDR1 MNHEY, CDR2 SMNVEV (reference sequence). This CDR3 is 15 amino acids long. The germline V and J ends were trimmed by 4 bases and 0 bases, with 9 bases remaining between them.

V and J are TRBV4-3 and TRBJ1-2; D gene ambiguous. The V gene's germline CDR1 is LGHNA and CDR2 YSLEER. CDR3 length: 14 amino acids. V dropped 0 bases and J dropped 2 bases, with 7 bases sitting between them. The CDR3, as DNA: TGCGCCAGCAGCCAAGATCCCCAAAACTATGGCTACACCTTC. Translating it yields CASSQDPQNYGYTF.

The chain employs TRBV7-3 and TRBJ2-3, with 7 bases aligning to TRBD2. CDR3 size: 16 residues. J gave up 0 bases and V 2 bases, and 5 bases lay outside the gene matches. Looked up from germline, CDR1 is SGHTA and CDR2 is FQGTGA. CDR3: CASSLGAGTSTDTQYF. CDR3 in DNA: TGTGCCAGCAGCTTAGGAGCGGGGACTAGCACAGATACGCAGTATTTT.

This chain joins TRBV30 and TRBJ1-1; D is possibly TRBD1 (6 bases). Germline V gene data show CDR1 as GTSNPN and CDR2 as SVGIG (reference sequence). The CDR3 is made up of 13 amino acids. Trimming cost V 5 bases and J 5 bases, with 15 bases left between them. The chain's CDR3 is CAWGDTGETEAFF. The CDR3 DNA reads TGTGCCTGGGGGGACACCGGGGAGACTGAAGCTTTCTTT.

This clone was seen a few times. This CDR3 reads CASSGTGGTGELFF. Here the CDR3 DNA reads TGTGCCAGCAGCGGGACAGGGGGGACCGGGGAGCTGTTTTTT. The V gene is TRBV6-1, the J gene TRBJ2-2; 11 bases align to TRBD1. Germline V gene lookup returns CDR1 MNHNS and CDR2 SASEGT. V was clipped by 6 bases and J by 5 bases; unmatched bases: 2. The CDR3 has 14 residues.

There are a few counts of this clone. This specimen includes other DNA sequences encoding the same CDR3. CDR3 in amino acids: CASSLTSGVPDTQYF. In nucleotides, the CDR3 is TGTGCCAGCAGCTTAACTAGCGGGGTGCCAGATACGCAGTATTTT. The rearrangement uses TRBV7-2 and TRBJ2-3; 10 bases are a match to TRBD2. CDR3 size: 15 residues. Germline loops: CDR1 SGHTA, CDR2 FQGNSA. The V segment lost 2 bases and the J segment 4 bases; nucleotides outside the gene matches: 3.

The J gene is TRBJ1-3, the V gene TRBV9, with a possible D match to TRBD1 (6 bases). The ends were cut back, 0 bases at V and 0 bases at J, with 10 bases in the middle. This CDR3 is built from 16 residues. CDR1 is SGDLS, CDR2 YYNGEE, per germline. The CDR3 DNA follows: TGTGCCAGCAGCGTAGGGGGGGGCAACTCTGGAAACACCATATATTTT. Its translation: CASSVGGGNSGNTIYF.